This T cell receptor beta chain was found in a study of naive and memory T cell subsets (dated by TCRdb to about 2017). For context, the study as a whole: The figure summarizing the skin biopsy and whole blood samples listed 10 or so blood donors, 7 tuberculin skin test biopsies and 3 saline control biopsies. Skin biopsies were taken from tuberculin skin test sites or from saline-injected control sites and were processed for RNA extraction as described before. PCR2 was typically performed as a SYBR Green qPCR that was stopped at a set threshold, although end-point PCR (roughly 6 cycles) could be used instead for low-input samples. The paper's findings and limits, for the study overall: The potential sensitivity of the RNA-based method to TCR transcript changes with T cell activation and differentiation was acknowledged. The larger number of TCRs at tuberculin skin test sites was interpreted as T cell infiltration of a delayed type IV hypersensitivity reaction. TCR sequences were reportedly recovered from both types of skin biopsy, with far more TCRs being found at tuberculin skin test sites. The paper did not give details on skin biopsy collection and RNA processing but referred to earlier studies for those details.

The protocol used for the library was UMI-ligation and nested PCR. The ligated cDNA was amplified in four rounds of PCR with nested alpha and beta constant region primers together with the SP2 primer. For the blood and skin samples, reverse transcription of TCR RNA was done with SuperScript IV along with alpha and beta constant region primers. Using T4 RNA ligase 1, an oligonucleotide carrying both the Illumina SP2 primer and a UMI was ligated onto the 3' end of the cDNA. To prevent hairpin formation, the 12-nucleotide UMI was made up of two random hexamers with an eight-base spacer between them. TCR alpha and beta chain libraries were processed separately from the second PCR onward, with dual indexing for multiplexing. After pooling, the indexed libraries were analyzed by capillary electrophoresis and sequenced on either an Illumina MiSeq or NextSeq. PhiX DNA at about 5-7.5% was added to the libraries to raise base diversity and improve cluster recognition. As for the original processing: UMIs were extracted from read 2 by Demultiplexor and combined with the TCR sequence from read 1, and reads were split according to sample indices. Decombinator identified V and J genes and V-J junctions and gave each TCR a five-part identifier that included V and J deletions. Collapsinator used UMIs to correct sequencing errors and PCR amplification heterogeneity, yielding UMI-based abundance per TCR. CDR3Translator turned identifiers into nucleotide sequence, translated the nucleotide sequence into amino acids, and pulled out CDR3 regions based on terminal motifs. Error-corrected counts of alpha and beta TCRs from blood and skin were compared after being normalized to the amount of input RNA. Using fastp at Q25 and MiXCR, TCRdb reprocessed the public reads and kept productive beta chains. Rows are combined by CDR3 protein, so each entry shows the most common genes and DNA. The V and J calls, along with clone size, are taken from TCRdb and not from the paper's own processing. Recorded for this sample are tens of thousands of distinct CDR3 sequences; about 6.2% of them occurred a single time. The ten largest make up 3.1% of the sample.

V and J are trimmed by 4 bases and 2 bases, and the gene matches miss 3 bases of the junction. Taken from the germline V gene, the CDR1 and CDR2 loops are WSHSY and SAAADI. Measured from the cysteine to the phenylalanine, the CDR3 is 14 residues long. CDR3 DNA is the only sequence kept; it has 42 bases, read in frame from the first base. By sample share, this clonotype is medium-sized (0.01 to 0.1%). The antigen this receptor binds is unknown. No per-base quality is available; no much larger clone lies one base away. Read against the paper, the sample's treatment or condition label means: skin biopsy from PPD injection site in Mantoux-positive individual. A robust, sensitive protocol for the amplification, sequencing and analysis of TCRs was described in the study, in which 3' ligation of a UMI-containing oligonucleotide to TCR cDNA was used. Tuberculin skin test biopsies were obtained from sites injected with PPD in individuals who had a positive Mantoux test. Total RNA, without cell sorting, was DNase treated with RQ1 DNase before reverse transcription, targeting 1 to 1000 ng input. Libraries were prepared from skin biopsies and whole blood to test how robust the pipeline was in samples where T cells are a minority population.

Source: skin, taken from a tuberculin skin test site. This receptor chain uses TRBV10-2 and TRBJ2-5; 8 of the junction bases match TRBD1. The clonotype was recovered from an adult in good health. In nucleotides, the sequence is TGCGCCAGCAGTGTACAGGGGGATCAAGAGACCCAGTACTTC. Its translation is CASSVQGDQETQYF.